The 2 T cell receptor beta chains listed next were all sequenced from one sample in a study of Graves' ophthalmopathy and Graves' hyperthyroidism. Beta-chain TCR CDR3 regions were amplified from RNA transcripts. HTBI primers served in a first-round RT-PCR, which a second-round multiplex PCR followed. Via MiXCR, TCRdb re-called the multiplex PCR reads, giving one row per CDR3 protein. The sample holds about 640,000 distinct CDR3 sequences, about 40% seen once. Sequencing was performed on peripheral blood. The origin of the receptors is an adult man with Graves' ophthalmopathy.

About this clonotype: Just one base apart from a much larger clone, this may be a read error. The chain combines TRBV2 with TRBJ1-3; D gene unclear. This CDR3 is built from 14 residues. Trimming stripped 7 bases from V and 2 bases from J, with 12 bases between. Germline-derived CDR1 and CDR2 are SNHLY and FYNNEI. The CDR3 spells CASMSTRPGNTIYF. CDR3 sequence (DNA): TGTGCCAGCATGAGCACCCGCCCTGGAAACACCATATATTTT.

The chain employs TRBV7-9 and TRBJ2-3; 10 bases match TRBD2. The CDR3 has 15 amino acids. The germline gives CDR1 SEHNR, CDR2 FQNEAQ (reference sequence). The trim removed 2 bases at V and 5 bases at J, leaving 4 bases unmatched. This CDR3 reads CASSLLAGDLDTQYF. CDR3 coding DNA: TGTGCCAGCAGCTTACTAGCGGGAGATCTAGATACGCAGTATTTT. Full variable domain (remainder filled in from reference TRBV7-9 and TRBJ2-3): DTGVSQNPRHKITKRGQNVTFRCDPISEHNRLYWYRQTLGQGPEFLTYFQNEAQLEKSRLLSDRFSAERPKGSFSTLEIQRTEQGDSAMYLCASSLLAGDLDTQYFGPGTRLTVL.